The present T cell receptor beta chain was sequenced within a study of identifying expanded T cells in peripheral blood. Assay used: immunoSEQ multiplex PCR; TCRdb lists only in-frame clones, some missing. The sample lists about 58,000 clones, approximately 83% seen once, with approximately 17% in the top ten. This CDR3 comprises 14 residues. Trimming pared 5 bases from V and 3 bases from J, leaving 13 bases between. Per germline, CDR1 SGHTA and CDR2 FQGNSA. The chain uses TRBV7-2 and TRBJ1-1; D is perhaps TRBD1 (5 bases). This clonotype was sampled from a person aged 18 to 75 in good health. The sequencing sample was made of blood. The CDR3 reads CASSPGLGHTEAFF. CDR3 DNA: TGTGCCAGCAGCCCGGGACTCGGGCACACTGAAGCTTTCTTT.